The rows below give T cell receptor beta chains drawn from one sample of a study of T cell responses to AZD1222 COVID-19 vaccine. Generated by immunoSEQ multiplex PCR, the TCRdb table keeps only in-frame clones and is missing some. The table lists approximately 150,000 clones, about 90% of them singletons. The source material was peripheral blood, sampled 28 days after the second AZD1222 dose. The receptor source for this set is an adult who received the AZD1222 COVID-19 vaccine. CDR3s include the opening cysteine and the closing phenylalanine or tryptophan. Fields, in order: clone size, D gene, J gene, V gene, CDR3 DNA, CDR3 protein. The D gene is left open where the match is weak. Some rows have no size entry. The others give once, few or many, or a class for an expanded clone.

>-|-|TRBJ2-6|TRBV5-1
TGCGCCAGCAGCTTGGAGGTCCAGGGTGGGGCCAACGTCCTGACTTTC
CASSLEVQGGANVLTF
>-|-|TRBJ2-6|TRBV28
TGTGCCCACGGACAGTGGCGGTCTGGGGCCAACGTCCTGACTTTC
CAHGQWRSGANVLTF
>-|-|TRBJ2-1|TRBV6-2/TRBV6-3
TGTGCCAGCAGTTACCGGGACGCCTCCTACAATGAGCAGTTCTTC
CASSYRDASYNEQFF
>-|TRBD1|TRBJ2-7|TRBV10-2
TGCGCCAGCAGCCCCTTCCCGGACAGGGATTCCTACGAGCAGTACTTC
CASSPFPDRDSYEQYF
>-|TRBD2|TRBJ2-7|TRBV4-3
TGCGCCAGCAGCCAAGAGTCTAGCGGGAGGTACGAGCAGTACTTC
CASSQESSGRYEQYF
>once|-|TRBJ2-5|TRBV5-6
TGTGCCAGCAGCTTGGCCGGGGGCGGACAGGTAGGGGAGACCCAGTACTTC
CASSLAGGGQVGETQYF
>-|-|TRBJ2-7|TRBV10-1
TGCGCCAGCTCGGCCTCGTGGGGGGCAGGTGAGCAGTACTTC
CASSASWGAGEQYF
>-|TRBD1|TRBJ1-3|TRBV5-1
TGCGCCAGCAGCTTGGCCCCGGGTCAGGGGGGCTCGTCTGGAAACACCATATATTTT
CASSLAPGQGGSSGNTIYF
>-|TRBD1|TRBJ2-1|TRBV18
TGTGCCAGCTCATTCGACAGGGACTACAATGAGCAGTTCTTC
CASSFDRDYNEQFF
>-|TRBD1|TRBJ1-5|TRBV19
TGTGCCAGTAAACCCACGGGGGGACAGGTCATTCAGCCCCAGCATTTT
CASKPTGGQVIQPQHF
>once|-|TRBJ1-2|TRBV19
TGTGCCAGTAACCTGGAGACAGGAGGCTACACCTTC
CASNLETGGYTF